This T cell receptor (beta chain) was sequenced for a study of vaccination and CD4 T cells after COVID-19. The Oncomine TCR Beta short-read assay was applied to DNA of cultured CD4+ T cells. TCRdb itself ran the PCR reads through MiXCR, one entry per CDR3 protein. The repertoire consists of 15,000 or so distinct CDR3 sequences, with around 60% occurring once and the leading ten covering roughly 12%. Treatment denoted: roughly 10-day PBMC culture with coronavirus spike peptide pools or control peptides (ViraFEST assay). Regarding this clonotype: Its antigen remains unknown.

Sequenced: CD4+ T cells from blood, cultured in vitro. This clonotype was obtained from a human donor who had recovered from COVID-19.

CDR3 DNA sequence: TGCGCCAGCAGCTCAACGGCGGGAGAAGATACGCAGTATTTT. It is translated as CASSSTAGEDTQYF. The chain recombines TRBV5-1 with TRBJ2-3; 7 positions match TRBD2. The J segment lost 5 bases and the V segment lost 3 bases, leaving 6 bases of the junction unmatched. Germline CDR1 is SGHRS and CDR2 is YFSETQ. CDR3 length equals 14 residues.